The 30 T cell receptor beta chains listed next were all sequenced from one sample in a study of T cells after yellow fever vaccination. TCRdb fed the 5' RACE reads into MiXCR, producing one record per CDR3 protein. This table holds 200,000 to 300,000 distinct CDR3 sequences, approximately 12% found once. The sequenced sample was CD4+ T cells sorted from PBMCs, obtained 45 days after the yellow fever booster vaccination. These receptors originate from a man aged 25 to 40 who received the YFV17D yellow fever vaccine.

The chain combines TRBV20-1 with TRBJ2-3; TRBD1 might be the D (6 bases). Germline loops: CDR1 DFQATT, CDR2 SNEGSKA (reference sequence). V lost 6 bases to trimming and J lost 2 bases, with 15 bases between them. CDR3 length equals 14 residues. The CDR3 spells CSASPTGLTDTQYF. CDR3 nucleotides: TGCAGTGCCAGTCCTACAGGGCTCACAGATACGCAGTATTTT.

This clonotype has only a few counts. The chain couples TRBV7-2 to TRBJ2-2; D is unclear. This CDR3 contains 13 residues. From germline, CDR1 is SGHTA and CDR2 FQGNSA. V lost 4 bases to trimming and J lost 7 bases, with 10 bases between them. CDR3 DNA: TGTGCCAGCAGCTCCTCTAGGTTCGGGGAGCTGTTTTTT. Encoded protein: CASSSSRFGELFF. Full variable domain (missing parts from reference TRBV7-2 and TRBJ2-2): GAGVSQSPSNKVTEKGKDVELRCDPISGHTALYWYRQSLGQGLEFLIYFQGNSAPDKSGLPSDRFSAERTGGSVSTLTIQRTQQEDSAVYLCASSSSRFGELFFGEGSRLTVL.

This chain links TRBV9 with TRBJ1-2; no clear D. This CDR3 is 12 amino acids long. Trimming left V 0 bases short and J 6 bases short, with 6 bases between. Germline V gives CDR1 SGDLS, CDR2 YYNGEE. The CDR3 spells CASSVVGNGYTF. The CDR3 DNA reads TGTGCCAGCAGCGTAGTAGGGAATGGCTACACCTTC.

This clonotype has a handful of counts. The chain joins TRBV18 to TRBJ2-7, with 7 bases lining up with TRBD1. Germline CDR1 reads KGHSH; CDR2 reads LQKENI. V dropped 5 bases and J dropped 3; count of bases not matched to a gene: 7. This CDR3 region has 14 residues. This CDR3 reads CASSTSSGGYEQYF. The CDR3 DNA reads as TGTGCCAGCTCAACCAGCTCAGGGGGCTACGAGCAGTACTTC.

This clonotype was seen more than once but under ten times. The gene calls are TRBV14 and TRBJ2-7; 7 bases map to TRBD1. V lost 8 bases and J lost 6; bases outside the gene matches: 19. Germline V CDR1 and CDR2: SGHDN, FVKESK. The CDR3 consists of 16 residues. The CDR3 reads CASGHNRDRGVFEQYF. The CDR3 nucleotides read TGTGCCAGCGGTCATAACCGGGACAGAGGTGTATTCGAGCAGTACTTC.

This clonotype was seen more than once but under ten times. The CDR3: CASSSPSGGSYNEQFF. The CDR3 DNA reads TGTGCCAGCAGTTCCCCGTCGGGGGGCTCCTACAATGAGCAGTTCTTC. This chain joins TRBV6-2 or TRBV6-3 and TRBJ2-1; 7 nucleotides agree with TRBD2. CDR1 MNHEY and CDR2 SVGEGT come from the germline V gene. J was trimmed by 0 bases and V by 4 bases; bases with no gene match: 6. The CDR3 runs to 16 residues.

This chain links TRBV5-1 with TRBJ2-7, with D perhaps given as TRBD1 or TRBD2 (7 bases each). Deletions cut 0 bases from V and 2 bases from J, with 12 bases between. The CDR3 is made up of 15 amino acids. The germline V gene encodes CDR1 SGHRS and CDR2 YFSETQ. Here the CDR3 reads CASSLVSGGAYEQYF. The CDR3 DNA is TGCGCCAGCAGCTTGGTCTCAGGGGGGGCCTACGAGCAGTACTTC.

In this sample, this clonotype turned up a few times. This chain joins TRBV27 and TRBJ2-1; TRBD1 is a possible D gene (6 bases). In germline, CDR1 is MNHEY, CDR2 SMNVEV (reference sequence). This CDR3 spans 14 amino acids. Trimming removed 3 bases at V and 10 bases at J, with 16 bases between. Here the CDR3 reads CASSFRGAAEEQFF. The CDR3 coding sequence is TGTGCCAGCAGTTTCAGGGGCGCCGCGGAGGAGCAGTTCTTC.

The chain employs TRBV27 and TRBJ2-5; unclear D gene. The CDR3 is 13 residues long. Trimming took 5 bases from V and 3 from J, leaving 10 bases between them. The germline V gene has CDR1 MNHEY and CDR2 SMNVEV (reference sequence). CDR3 region: CASSTGLKETQYF. CDR3 DNA: TGTGCCAGCAGTACCGGCCTTAAAGAGACCCAGTACTTC.

This clonotype showed up just a few times. The chain uses TRBV5-1 and TRBJ1-1; no clear D. The CDR3 is made up of 14 amino acids. In germline, CDR1 is SGHRS, CDR2 YFSETQ. The V end lost 0 bases, the J end lost 3 bases, and 9 bases lay between the germline ends. CDR3 region: CASSLAAGDTEAFF. The DNA of the CDR3 is TGCGCCAGCAGCTTGGCCGCAGGCGACACTGAAGCTTTCTTT. Full variable domain (remainder filled in from reference TRBV5-1 and TRBJ1-1): KAGVTQTPRYLIKTRGQQVTLSCSPISGHRSVSWYQQTPGQGLQFLFEYFSETQRNKGNFPGRFSGRQFSNSRSEMNVSTLELGDSALYLCASSLAAGDTEAFFGQGTRLTVV.

This chain joins TRBV3-1 and TRBJ2-2; D gene unclear. V was clipped by 1 base and J by 0 bases, with 6 bases between them. CDR3 size: 15 residues. Germline CDR1 LGHDT, CDR2 YNNKEL (reference sequence). The CDR3 loop is CASSQGGANTGELFF. The CDR3 DNA is TGTGCCAGCAGCCAAGGCGGAGCGAACACCGGGGAGCTGTTTTTT.

V is TRBV9 and J is TRBJ2-1; 10 nucleotides match TRBD2. Unmatched junction bases numbered 15, after V lost 4 bases and J lost 5 bases. The CDR3 totals 18 residues. Germline CDR1 is SGDLS and CDR2 is YYNGEE. The chain's CDR3 is CASSPGVAGGWDHNEQFF. The CDR3 nucleotides read TGTGCCAGCAGCCCTGGGGTAGCGGGAGGATGGGACCACAATGAGCAGTTCTTC.

This clonotype was counted between two and nine times. This chain links TRBV6-1 with TRBJ2-4; unclear D gene. Germline-derived CDR1 and CDR2 are MNHNS and SASEGT. V was cut by 7 bases and J by 0 bases, with 22 bases left in between. The CDR3 length is 18 residues. This CDR3 is CASMSEEPLLLAKNIQYF. CDR3 DNA sequence: TGTGCCAGCATGTCAGAAGAACCCTTACTCCTAGCCAAAAACATTCAGTACTTC.

As concerns this clonotype: As the CDR3 is not closed by the conserved phenylalanine or tryptophan, this likely results from a read error. The rearrangement links TRBV7-2 to TRBJ2-1; 10 nucleotides agree with TRBD2. Germline V CDR1 and CDR2: SGHTA, FQGNSA. The junction had 8 bases not matched to a gene; V was cut back by 5 bases and J by 7 bases. CDR3 length equals 15 residues. The CDR3 DNA sequence: TGTGCCAGCAGCGGTACTAGCGGGGCTTATAATGAGCAGTTCTTA. Its protein product is CASSGTSGAYNEQFL.

Only a few counts were recorded for this clonotype. The gene calls are TRBV7-2 and TRBJ2-2, with 8 bases aligning to TRBD1. This CDR3 is 14 amino acids long. Trimming at V came to 5 bases and at J to 5 bases, leaving 4 bases not matched to a gene. CDR1 and CDR2 (germline): SGHTA, FQGNSA. CDR3 sequence: CASSGRTGTGELFF. CDR3 bases: TGTGCCAGCAGCGGTAGGACAGGGACCGGGGAGCTGTTTTTT.

This clonotype was counted between two and nine times. The chain has TRBV7-2 and TRBJ1-1; 7 bases match TRBD1. V dropped 5 bases and J dropped 3; count of bases not matched to a gene: 12. This CDR3 spans 16 amino acids. Germline CDR1 is SGHTA and CDR2 is FQGNSA. The CDR3 sequence: CASSPRGGQPYTEAFF. The CDR3 DNA reads as TGTGCCAGCAGCCCCAGAGGGGGACAGCCCTACACTGAAGCTTTCTTT.

The chain carries TRBV28 and TRBJ2-1; D perhaps matches TRBD1 (6 bases). Between the trimmed V and J ends, which lost 6 bases and 7 bases, there was a span of 19 bases. From germline, CDR1 is MDHEN and CDR2 SYDVKM. This CDR3 contains 15 residues. CDR3 DNA: TGTGCCAGCAGATCTCCCGGACAGAGTCTTAATGAGCAGTTCTTC. Translation: CASRSPGQSLNEQFF.

This chain joins TRBV15 and TRBJ2-5; 7 nucleotides line up with TRBD1. J was trimmed by 1 base and V by 4 bases; bases with no gene match: 6. The CDR3 consists of 15 residues. Per germline, CDR1 LNHNV and CDR2 YYDKDF (reference sequence). The DNA of the CDR3 is TGTGCCACCAGCAAAAAGGGGGCGACCCAAGAGACCCAGTACTTC. Translating it yields CATSKKGATQETQYF.

For this clonotype: The junction does not match germline at one end; this may be a read error. The chain employs TRBV7-7 and TRBJ2-1, with 13 nucleotides matching TRBD2. Germline V gives CDR1 SSHAT, CDR2 FNYEAQ (reference sequence). The CDR3 has 16 residues. The chain's CDR3 is CASSLTGTSGTNEQFF. The CDR3, as DNA: TGTGCTAGCAGCTTAACCGGGACTAGCGGGACCAATGAGCAGTTCTTC. Using reference TRBV7-7 and TRBJ2-1 for the parts outside the CDR3, the full variable domain is GAGVSQSPRYKVTKRGQDVTLRCDPISSHATLYWYQQALGQGPEFLTYFNYEAQPDKSGLPSDRFSAERPEGSISTLTIQRTEQRDSAMYRCASSLTGTSGTNEQFFGPGTRLTVL.

This clonotype was observed a few times. V is TRBV12-3 or TRBV12-4 and J is TRBJ1-1; TRBD1 matches at 7 bases. The J segment lost 5 bases and the V segment lost 8 bases, leaving 8 bases of the junction unmatched. The length of the CDR3 is 13 residues. The CDR3 DNA reads as TGTGCCAGCGCGGGACAGATGGGGACTGAAGCTTTCTTT. This sequence encodes CASAGQMGTEAFF.

The chain uses TRBV7-9 and TRBJ2-3, with 7 positions matching TRBD1. Germline CDR1 and CDR2: SEHNR and FQNEAQ (reference sequence). This CDR3 spans 14 amino acids. The V and J ends lost 5 bases and 0 bases, in that order; junction bases with no gene match: 2. In DNA form, the CDR3 reads TGTGCCAGCAGCGGGACAGCTAGCACAGATACGCAGTATTTT. It codes for CASSGTASTDTQYF.

This chain connects TRBV12-3 or TRBV12-4 to TRBJ2-1; TRBD1 aligns across 7 bases. The V and J ends lost 6 bases and 9 bases, in that order; junction bases with no gene match: 8. The length of the CDR3 is 13 residues. As DNA, the CDR3 is TGTGCCAGCAGACGCGACAGGGTGATTGAGCAGTTCTTC. Translating it yields CASRRDRVIEQFF.

The chain links TRBV5-5 to TRBJ2-1; TRBD2 aligns across 13 bases. The V gene end was trimmed by 0 bases and the J gene end by 9 bases; junction bases not matched to a gene: 9. The CDR3 covers 17 residues. The germline V gene encodes CDR1 SGHKS and CDR2 YYEKEE (reference sequence). CDR3 in DNA: TGTGCCAGCAGCTTGGTAACTAGCGGGAGGGCTAAGGGTGAGCAGTTCTTC. Translating gives CASSLVTSGRAKGEQFF. The variable domain in full, completed from reference TRBV5-5 and TRBJ2-1, reads DAGVTQSPTHLIKTRGQQVTLRCSPISGHKSVSWYQQVLGQGPQFIFQYYEKEERGRGNFPDRFSARQFPNYSSELNVNALLLGDSALYLCASSLVTSGRAKGEQFFGPGTRLTVL.

V and J are TRBV5-4 and TRBJ2-7, with D possibly being TRBD1 (7 bases). Germline V gives CDR1 SGHNT, CDR2 YYREEE (reference sequence). The CDR3 consists of 15 residues. V lost 4 bases to trimming and J lost 3 bases, with 17 bases between them. This CDR3 reads CASSPHGGQIYEQYF. Here the CDR3 DNA reads TGTGCCAGCAGCCCCCACGGGGGACAGATCTACGAGCAGTACTTC.

This clonotype has more than one count but fewer than ten. The rearrangement joins TRBV11-2 to TRBJ2-1; D unresolved. The CDR3 is made up of 12 amino acids. Between the trimmed V and J ends, which lost 0 bases and 12 bases, there was a span of 9 bases. Germline CDR1 SGHAT, CDR2 FQNNGV. This chain's CDR3 is CASSLEARGQFF. CDR3 bases: TGTGCCAGCAGCTTAGAGGCCAGAGGGCAGTTCTTC.

CDR3 protein: CASSLVRDSGANVLTF. The CDR3 nucleotides are TGCGCCAGCAGCTTGGTTCGGGACTCTGGGGCCAACGTCCTGACTTTC. The chain couples TRBV5-1 to TRBJ2-6; a weak D match, TRBD2 (5 bases). CDR3 length: 16 amino acids. V was pared by 0 bases and J by 0 bases, with 7 bases between. Germline V gene sequence: CDR1 SGHRS, CDR2 YFSETQ.

This rearrangement joins TRBV15 to TRBJ2-5; D not certain. The CDR3 extends over 16 amino acids. Trimming left V 5 bases short and J 2 bases short, with 18 bases between. Germline CDR1 reads LNHNV; CDR2 reads YYDKDF (reference sequence). In DNA form, the CDR3 reads TGTGCCACCAGCCGGGTTTTTGCGGAGCCTCAAGAGACCCAGTACTTC. Amino acids: CATSRVFAEPQETQYF.

This clonotype was picked up a small number of times. CDR3 coding DNA: TGTGCCAGCTCACCAGGACATTCGGAAGAGACCCAGTACTTC. It encodes CASSPGHSEETQYF. This chain links TRBV18 with TRBJ2-5, with a possible D match to TRBD1 (5 bases). This CDR3 has 14 amino acids. The germline V gene encodes CDR1 KGHSH and CDR2 LQKENI. The germline V and J ends were trimmed by 2 bases and 3 bases, with 10 bases remaining between them.

This clonotype was picked up a small number of times. This rearrangement joins TRBV20-1 to TRBJ2-7; 7 bases match TRBD1. Trimming cost V 5 bases and J 4 bases; bases outside gene matches: 11. The CDR3 length is 14 residues. CDR1 is DFQATT and CDR2 is SNEGSKA in the germline V gene (reference sequence). CDR3 loop: CSAVDRVRSYEQYF. In DNA form, the CDR3 reads TGCAGTGCTGTAGACAGGGTTAGGTCTTACGAGCAGTACTTC.

This clonotype has just a few counts. The V gene is TRBV7-8, the J gene TRBJ2-3, with D possibly being TRBD2 (6 bases). There are 14 residues in the CDR3. V shed 8 bases and J shed 0 bases, with 12 bases lying between them. Germline V gene data show CDR1 as SGHVS and CDR2 as FQNEAQ. The CDR3 DNA reads as TGTGCCAGCCGACGGGCGGGAAGCACAGATACGCAGTATTTT. Residues: CASRRAGSTDTQYF.